Sequencing of this TCR beta chain was carried out in a study of T cell changes during pregnancy in multiple sclerosis. V was pared by 2 bases and J by 5 bases, with 16 bases between. Per the germline V gene, CDR1 is SGHNT and CDR2 is YENEEA. This CDR3 is built from 15 residues. The method was immunoSEQ multiplex PCR; TCRdb's version includes in-frame clones alone and lacks a portion of them. This sample yields about 36,000 clones, of which about 88% are seen a single time; 10% to 12% belongs to the top ten. This receptor was taken from a female donor with multiple sclerosis, enrolled in a pregnancy study. The rearrangement joins TRBV11-3 to TRBJ2-7; no firm D call. The source material was CD8+ T cells from peripheral blood mononuclear cells, sampled in the third trimester of pregnancy. The CDR3 spells CASSLNPSLVHEQYF. Here the CDR3 DNA reads TGTGCCAGCAGCTTAAACCCATCTCTAGTCCACGAGCAGTACTTC.